A selection of T cell receptor beta chains follows, all from one sample in a study of blood T cells in healthy people across ages. Each CDR3 protein is one row after TCRdb ran MiXCR on the 5' RACE reads. The table includes some 800,000 distinct CDR3 sequences, more than 40% detected once. The specimen sequenced was blood. The receptors originated from a man between 60 and 75 years old in good health. The conserved cysteine and the conserved F or W are not part of the CDR3 here. The D gene is left open where the match is weak.

CDR3aa: ASSPTGIGEKLF
len: 12
d_gene: TRBD1
v_gene: TRBV18

CDR3aa: ASSLRQGAVTFGTDTQY
len: 17
d_gene: TRBD1
v_gene: TRBV7-9

CDR3aa: ASSETLRDHNSPLH
len: 14
d_gene: -
v_gene: TRBV6-1

CDR3aa: ASSSLGGVDYEQY
len: 13
d_gene: -
v_gene: TRBV7-8

CDR3aa: AGSHTGGYEQY
len: 11
d_gene: TRBD1
v_gene: TRBV28

CDR3aa: ASSPSPRAGMETQY
len: 14
d_gene: -
v_gene: TRBV5-1

CDR3aa: SVVLSSYEQY
len: 10
d_gene: -
v_gene: TRBV29-1

CDR3aa: AWIKGGDEQY
len: 10
d_gene: -
v_gene: TRBV30

CDR3aa: ASSKPGQLYNEQF
len: 13
d_gene: TRBD1
v_gene: TRBV9

CDR3aa: ASKMDRVTCEQY
len: 12
d_gene: TRBD1
v_gene: TRBV2

CDR3aa: SASAPGSYYNEQF
len: 13
d_gene: -
v_gene: TRBV20-1

CDR3aa: SARDFIEGYEQY
len: 12
d_gene: -
v_gene: TRBV20-1

CDR3aa: ASSTDRVPYEQY
len: 12
d_gene: TRBD1
v_gene: TRBV25-1

CDR3aa: ASSDRSGGLYNEQF
len: 14
d_gene: TRBD1
v_gene: TRBV7-2

CDR3aa: ASSQGVLDWAYEQY
len: 14
d_gene: -
v_gene: TRBV4-3

CDR3aa: ASTQGGNQPQH
len: 11
d_gene: -
v_gene: TRBV6-6

CDR3aa: ASSDGGGNNQPQH
len: 13
d_gene: -
v_gene: TRBV5-1

CDR3aa: ASSEQDVNYGYT
len: 12
d_gene: -
v_gene: TRBV9

CDR3aa: ASSSPAGAHGEGTGELF
len: 17
d_gene: TRBD2
v_gene: TRBV6-5

CDR3aa: SARTSPLAGGATQY
len: 14
d_gene: TRBD2
v_gene: TRBV20-1

CDR3aa: GSSMEGRHSGNTIY
len: 14
d_gene: -
v_gene: TRBV28

CDR3aa: ASSPPSGGNNEQF
len: 13
d_gene: TRBD2
v_gene: TRBV13

CDR3aa: ASSPQGHSGNTIY
len: 13
d_gene: -
v_gene: TRBV7-2

CDR3aa: ASSVGQGTNEKLF
len: 13
d_gene: TRBD1
v_gene: TRBV9

CDR3aa: ASSFGPGTQYEAF
len: 13
d_gene: -
v_gene: TRBV7-2

CDR3aa: AISESWRGGSHNGQF
len: 15
d_gene: -
v_gene: TRBV10-3

CDR3aa: NVGLTYNEQF
len: 10
d_gene: -
v_gene: TRBV29-1

CDR3aa: ASRRDPYNQPQH
len: 12
d_gene: -
v_gene: TRBV2

CDR3aa: ASSLSSSSGNTDTQY
len: 15
d_gene: -
v_gene: TRBV7-9

CDR3aa: ASSPLGEVRNEQF
len: 13
d_gene: -
v_gene: TRBV5-1

CDR3aa: ASSAQGLASEQY
len: 12
d_gene: -
v_gene: TRBV2

CDR3aa: ASRRDTPSTDTQY
len: 13
d_gene: -
v_gene: TRBV6-5

CDR3aa: ASSQDSRPGNNNEQF
len: 15
d_gene: -
v_gene: TRBV4-1

CDR3aa: ASSRQGYEKLF
len: 11
d_gene: TRBD1
v_gene: TRBV6-6

CDR3aa: ASSLVSSGGGSTDTQY
len: 16
d_gene: TRBD2
v_gene: TRBV7-2

CDR3aa: ASSQRAGLGTQY
len: 12
d_gene: -
v_gene: TRBV7-2

CDR3aa: ASRSKPWVASTYEQY
len: 15
d_gene: -
v_gene: TRBV6-1

CDR3aa: ASSLWRRLNIQY
len: 12
d_gene: -
v_gene: TRBV5-6

CDR3aa: ASSLVPGGGYTDTQY
len: 15
d_gene: TRBD1
v_gene: TRBV5-1

CDR3aa: ASSRPERRETQY
len: 12
d_gene: -
v_gene: TRBV7-6

CDR3aa: ASSLSGGVTQY
len: 11
d_gene: -
v_gene: TRBV5-1

CDR3aa: ASSKDSGNTIY
len: 11
d_gene: -
v_gene: TRBV7-9

CDR3aa: ASSPAPGQNTGELF
len: 14
d_gene: -
v_gene: TRBV7-9

CDR3aa: ASSFSPGRQETQY
len: 13
d_gene: -
v_gene: TRBV7-9

CDR3aa: ASSQARGDRPY
len: 11
d_gene: TRBD1
v_gene: TRBV3-1

CDR3aa: ASRKMPGTGVYEQY
len: 14
d_gene: TRBD1
v_gene: TRBV5-6

CDR3aa: SATDDPNEKLF
len: 11
d_gene: -
v_gene: TRBV20-1

CDR3aa: ASSWQLLDRADYGYT
len: 15
d_gene: TRBD1
v_gene: TRBV7-2

CDR3aa: ASSLTGTYYEQY
len: 12
d_gene: -
v_gene: TRBV7-9

CDR3aa: ASSLRDRGRYGYT
len: 13
d_gene: TRBD1
v_gene: TRBV28

CDR3aa: ASSQDSFYTEAF
len: 12
d_gene: -
v_gene: TRBV4-1

CDR3aa: ASNPGLAGGRETQY
len: 14
d_gene: TRBD2
v_gene: TRBV7-2

CDR3aa: ASSLGQGVRQETQY
len: 14
d_gene: TRBD1
v_gene: TRBV5-1

CDR3aa: ASSLGTPGTGGEQY
len: 14
d_gene: TRBD1
v_gene: TRBV11-2

CDR3aa: ASSFTAGSYEQY
len: 12
d_gene: -
v_gene: TRBV5-5